This T cell receptor beta chain emerged from a study of response to subunit inactivated influenza vaccine. TCRdb redid the calling of the RT-PCR reads with MiXCR, one entry per CDR3 protein. The sample carries 550,000 to 800,000 distinct CDR3 sequences, approximately 14% recorded once. Study outcomes and limitations: Seasonal influenza vaccination, on each occasion, was suggested by the authors to recruit few new T cells.

V was pared by 4 bases and J by 4 bases, with 13 bases between. CDR1 is LGHNA, CDR2 YSLEER, per germline. The CDR3 has 14 amino acids. A remark on this clonotype: The antigen is undetermined.

This clonotype was sampled from a man in his forties or fifties who received an inactivated influenza vaccine. The chain couples TRBV4-3 to TRBJ2-5, with D perhaps TRBD1 or TRBD2 (5 bases each). Sequencing used PBMCs from blood, obtained roughly 12 days after vaccination. The CDR3 nucleotides are TGCGCCAGCAGCCCGGGACCCCCTGGAGAGACCCAGTACTTC. Translation gives CASSPGPPGETQYF.